The next 5 T cell receptor beta chains were all read from a single sample in a study of shared clonotypes between healthy human individuals. The repertoire was sequenced with immunoSEQ multiplex PCR; TCRdb's copy has only in-frame clones and lacks some. The table includes over a million clones, 65% to 80% detected once. The sample taken for sequencing was memory CD4+ T cells sorted from blood. Subset reported: CD45RA-negative fraction. Source of these receptors: a young man in good health.

The CDR3 DNA sequence: TGTGCCAGCAGTGGCCCAGGGACGCTCCAGTTCTTC. Protein product: CASSGPGTLQFF. The chain joins TRBV25-1 to TRBJ2-1; D may match TRBD1 or TRBD2 (5 bases each). The ends were cut back, 4 bases at V and 13 bases at J, with 14 bases in the middle. The CDR3 consists of 12 residues. The germline CDR1 and CDR2 sequences are MGHDK and SYGVNS.

The chain employs TRBV18 and TRBJ2-2, with D perhaps matching TRBD1 (6 bases). CDR1 and CDR2 from the germline V gene are KGHSH and LQKENI. The CDR3 extends over 15 amino acids. Trimming removed 3 bases at V and 4 bases at J, with 12 bases between. The CDR3: CASSPETGTTGELFF. CDR3 DNA sequence: TGTGCCAGCTCACCCGAGACAGGTACCACCGGGGAGCTGTTTTTT.

The chain links TRBV29-1 to TRBJ1-4; D remains ambiguous. V was shortened by 6 bases and J by 5 bases, with 10 bases between the two germline ends. Germline assignment: CDR1 SQVTM and CDR2 ANQGSEA. The CDR3 is 12 residues long. The CDR3 DNA follows: TGCAGCGTGCCCATTGAAAATGAAAAACTGTTTTTT. Translating it yields CSVPIENEKLFF.

The table lists this clone with a count of one. One end of the junction varies from germline; a read error may be responsible. The chain recombines TRBV5-1 with TRBJ2-2, with TRBD1 as a possible D gene (5 bases). The CDR3 loop spans 16 amino acids. From germline, CDR1 is SGHRS and CDR2 YFSETQ. The chain's CDR3 is CASSLEGEANAGELFF. The CDR3 DNA is TGCGCCAGCAGCTTGGAAGGGGAAGCGAACGCCGGGGAGCTGTTTTTT.

In the case of this clone: Different DNA sequences within this sample yield the same CDR3. The chain employs TRBV20-1 and TRBJ2-7; 7 nucleotides align to TRBD1. Germline V gives CDR1 DFQATT, CDR2 SNEGSKA (reference sequence). This CDR3 spans 11 amino acids. V shed 3 bases, J shed 5 bases, and the junction held 1 base outside the gene matches. The CDR3 coding sequence is TGCAGTGCTAGGACAGGGAACGAGCAGTACTTC. Protein sequence: CSARTGNEQYF.